This paragraph reports one T cell receptor beta chain. What antigen it recognizes has not been identified. Within one base of it there is no much larger clone, and no base qualities were kept. The CDR3 regions of human TCRbeta chains were analyzed by immunosequencing. On the authors' methods: TCRs in the repertoires were compared against a reference library of SARS-CoV-2-specific TCRs that had been generated with the MIRA antigen-specificity platform. Breadth meant the fraction of unique TCRs that were SARS-CoV-2-associated, whereas depth meant the fraction of total T cells that were SARS-CoV-2-associated. Each spike-specific TCR was assigned to its reactive spike region and to a CD4 or CD8 class using the MIRA data. Log10-transformed breadth and depth values were compared by one-way ANOVA with Sidak's multiple comparisons tests. The source is immuneACCESS, and TCRdb retained only in-frame sequences with V and J called. Part of the clones is not carried over; for the studies checked, unresolved V genes explain less than half of this, and the remainder is unexplained. The DNA gave D and trimming, while V, J and clone size come from that table. The sample profile shows some 140,000 clones; about 94% of them were found once. Clones ranked in the top ten supply roughly 0.91% of the sample.

This entry comes from a study of T cell responses to AZD1222 COVID-19 vaccine (dated by TCRdb to the early 2020s). General notes on the study: AZD1222 recipients given second doses at about 4 weeks or at about 12 weeks were pooled, since spike-specific TCR depth and breadth were not found to differ between the two schedules. A total of about 230 trial participants underwent TCR sequencing, of whom some 210 received two doses of AZD1222 and about 25 received two doses of the MenACWY control vaccine. Trial participants were enrolled into age subgroups of 18-55, 56-69 and 70-plus years, which contained about 160, 30 and 59 TCR-sequenced participants, respectively.

Here is what the overall study found, with its caveats: Reportedly, almost half of the unique spike-specific TCRs recognized epitopes lying outside the regions that are mutated in the B.1.351 and B.1.1.7 variants. Vaccine-associated CD4 TCRs spanned the whole spike protein, with dominant responses in regions 160-218 and 743-854. Participants were mostly white British, with more females than males. The authors suggested clonal diversity may have been underestimated. In the small 56-69-year group, the increase in depth fell short of significance, most likely because of low power. Because no samples from the day 14 peak response were available, repertoires could be characterized only after the peak T cell response. A significant rise in spike-specific TCR breadth and depth was observed after two AZD1222 doses relative to day 0 and relative to MenACWY recipients. Conclusions about previously exposed vaccinees are limited, since just 6 or 7 AZD1222 recipients were seropositive for SARS-CoV-2 at baseline.

The time point label for this specimen denotes: baseline before first vaccination. Vaccinee samples were obtained from the UK trials COV001 and COV002, which included a single-blind randomized controlled phase 2/3 trial of AZD1222 (ChAdOx1 nCoV-19) in healthy adults. Trial participant PBMC samples were collected at day 0 and day 28 after the second dose for TCRbeta chain sequencing. From a lookup of the germline V gene, CDR1 and CDR2 are SNHLY and FYNNEI. A distance of 17 bases separates the germline ends of V and J, which lose 6 bases and 0 bases respectively. Including cysteine and phenylalanine, the CDR3 has 16 amino acids. Kept here is only the CDR3 DNA, which spans 48 bases and is read in frame from base 1.

This receptor was taken from an adult in good health. The material was peripheral blood, obtained on day 0 of AZD1222 vaccination. This receptor chain uses TRBV2 and TRBJ1-2; TRBD1 is a weak D gene call, 6 bases matching. The DNA sequence reads TGTGCCAGCAGCCCGCAGGGGACAAATTCTAACTATGGCTACACCTTC. Translated, this is CASSPQGTNSNYGYTF. The full variable domain, with segments outside the CDR3 supplied by the reference TRBV2 and TRBJ1-2 proteins, appears as EPEVTQTPSHQVTQMGQEVILRCVPISNHLYFYWYRQILGQKVEFLVSFYNNEISEKSEIFDDQFSVERPDGSNFTLKIRSTKLEDSAMYFCASSPQGTNSNYGYTFGSGTRLTVV.